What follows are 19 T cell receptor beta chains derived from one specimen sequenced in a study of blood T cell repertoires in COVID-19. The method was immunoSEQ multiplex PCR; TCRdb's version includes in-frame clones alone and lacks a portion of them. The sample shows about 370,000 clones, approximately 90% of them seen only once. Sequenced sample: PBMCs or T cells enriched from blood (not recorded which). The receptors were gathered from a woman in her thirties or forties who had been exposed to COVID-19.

CDR3 coding DNA: TGCAGCGTTGATCGTGAGACAGGGGAGAGGGGCTACACCTTC. Encoded protein: CSVDRETGERGYTF. The rearrangement joins TRBV29-1 to TRBJ1-2; 8 positions agree with TRBD1. The V segment lost 3 bases and the J segment 8 bases; nucleotides outside the gene matches: 11. The CDR3 extends over 14 amino acids. Germline CDR1 reads SQVTM; CDR2 reads ANQGSEA.

The DNA for the CDR3 is TGTGCCAGCAGCTTAGTCAGGCAAGAGACCCAGTACTTC. This translates into CASSLVRQETQYF. The chain recombines TRBV7-3 with TRBJ2-5; D is unresolved. This CDR3 contains 13 residues. Trimming removed 2 bases at V and 2 bases at J, with 6 bases between. Germline CDR1 is SGHTA and CDR2 is FQGTGA.

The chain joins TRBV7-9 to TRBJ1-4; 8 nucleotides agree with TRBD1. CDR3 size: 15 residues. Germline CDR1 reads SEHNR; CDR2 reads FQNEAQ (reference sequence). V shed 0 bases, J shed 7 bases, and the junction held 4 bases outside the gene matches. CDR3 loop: CASSLAGTGGEKLFF. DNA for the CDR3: TGTGCCAGCAGCTTAGCCGGGACAGGAGGTGAAAAACTGTTTTTT.

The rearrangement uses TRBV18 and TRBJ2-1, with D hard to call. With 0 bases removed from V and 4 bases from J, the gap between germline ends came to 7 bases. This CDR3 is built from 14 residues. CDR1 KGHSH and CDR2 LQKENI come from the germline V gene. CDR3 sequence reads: CASSPPGVYNEQFF. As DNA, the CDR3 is TGTGCCAGCTCACCACCGGGCGTATACAATGAGCAGTTCTTC.

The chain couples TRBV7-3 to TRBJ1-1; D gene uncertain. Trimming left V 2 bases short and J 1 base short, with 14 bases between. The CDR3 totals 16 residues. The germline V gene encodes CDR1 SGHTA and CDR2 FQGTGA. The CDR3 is CASSLRKRVGNTEAFF. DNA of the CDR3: TGTGCCAGCAGCTTACGAAAGAGGGTGGGGAACACTGAAGCTTTCTTT.

CDR3 amino acids: CASSRAGRGYGYTF. The CDR3 DNA sequence: TGTGCCAGTAGTCGGGCGGGCCGGGGCTATGGCTACACCTTC. The V call is TRBV19, the J call TRBJ1-2, with unresolved D. This CDR3 is built from 14 residues. Trimming shortened V by 5 bases and J by 4 bases, and 14 bases separated the two germline ends. Germline lookup yields CDR1 LNHDA and CDR2 SQIVND (reference sequence).

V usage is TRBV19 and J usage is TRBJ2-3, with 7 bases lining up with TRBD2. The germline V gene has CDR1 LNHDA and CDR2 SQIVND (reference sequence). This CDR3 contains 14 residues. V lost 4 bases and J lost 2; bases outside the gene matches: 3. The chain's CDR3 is CASSTSGLTDTQYF. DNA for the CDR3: TGTGCCAGTAGTACTAGCGGCCTCACAGATACGCAGTATTTT. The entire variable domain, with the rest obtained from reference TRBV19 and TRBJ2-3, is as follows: DGGITQSPKYLFRKEGQNVTLSCEQNLNHDAMYWYRQDPGQGLRLIYYSQIVNDFQKGDIAEGYSVSREKKESFPLTVTSAQKNPTAFYLCASSTSGLTDTQYFGPGTRLTVL.

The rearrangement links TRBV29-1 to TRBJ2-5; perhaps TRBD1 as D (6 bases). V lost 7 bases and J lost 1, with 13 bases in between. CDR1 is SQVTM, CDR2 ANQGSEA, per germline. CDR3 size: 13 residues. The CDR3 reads CSAGQSFQETQYF. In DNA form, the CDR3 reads TGCAGCGCCGGACAGTCCTTCCAAGAGACCCAGTACTTC.

In DNA form, the CDR3 reads TGCGCCAGCTCGCAGGGGGCAGAACAGCCCCAGCATTTT. Its translation: CASSQGAEQPQHF. The rearrangement uses TRBV4-3 and TRBJ1-5; 8 bases are shared with TRBD1. V gave up 8 bases and J gave up 7 bases; unmatched junction bases: 7. The CDR3 covers 13 residues. Germline V CDR1 and CDR2: LGHNA, YSLEER.

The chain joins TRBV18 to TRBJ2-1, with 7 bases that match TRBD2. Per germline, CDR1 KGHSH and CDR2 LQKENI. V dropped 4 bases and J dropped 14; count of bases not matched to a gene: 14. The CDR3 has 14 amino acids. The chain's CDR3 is CASSQENLAVTEFF. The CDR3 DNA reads TGTGCCAGCTCACAGGAAAACCTAGCGGTAACGGAGTTCTTC.

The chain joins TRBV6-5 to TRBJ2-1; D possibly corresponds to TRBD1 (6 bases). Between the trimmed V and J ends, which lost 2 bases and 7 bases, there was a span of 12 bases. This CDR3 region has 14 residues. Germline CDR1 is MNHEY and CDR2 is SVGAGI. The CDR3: CASSYGQRGNEQFF. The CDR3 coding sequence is TGTGCCAGCAGTTACGGACAAAGGGGGAATGAGCAGTTCTTC.

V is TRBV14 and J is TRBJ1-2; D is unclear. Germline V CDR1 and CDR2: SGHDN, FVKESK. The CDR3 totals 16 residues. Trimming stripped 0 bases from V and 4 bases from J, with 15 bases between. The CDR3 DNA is TGTGCCAGCAGCCAAGAACTGGGGAGAGGTTCCTATGGCTACACCTTC. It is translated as CASSQELGRGSYGYTF. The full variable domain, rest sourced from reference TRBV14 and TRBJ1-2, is EAGVTQFPSHSVIEKGQTVTLRCDPISGHDNLYWYRRVMGKEIKFLLHFVKESKQDESGMPNNRFLAERTGGTYSTLKVQPAELEDSGVYFCASSQELGRGSYGYTFGSGTRLTVV.

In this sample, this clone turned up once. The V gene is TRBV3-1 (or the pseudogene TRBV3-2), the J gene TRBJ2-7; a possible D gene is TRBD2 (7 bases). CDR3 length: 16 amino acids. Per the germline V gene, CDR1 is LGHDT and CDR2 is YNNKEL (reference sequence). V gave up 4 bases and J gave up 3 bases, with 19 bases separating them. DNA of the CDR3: TGTGCCAGCAGCCGAGGACTTGTCGGGGGGCACTACGAGCAGTACTTC. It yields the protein CASSRGLVGGHYEQYF.

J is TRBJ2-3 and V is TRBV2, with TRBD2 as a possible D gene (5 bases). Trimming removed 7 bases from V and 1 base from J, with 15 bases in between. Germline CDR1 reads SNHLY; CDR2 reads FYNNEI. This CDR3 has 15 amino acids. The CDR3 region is CASTLGRGGTDTQYF. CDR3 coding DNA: TGTGCCAGCACCCTAGGCCGGGGAGGCACAGATACGCAGTATTTT.

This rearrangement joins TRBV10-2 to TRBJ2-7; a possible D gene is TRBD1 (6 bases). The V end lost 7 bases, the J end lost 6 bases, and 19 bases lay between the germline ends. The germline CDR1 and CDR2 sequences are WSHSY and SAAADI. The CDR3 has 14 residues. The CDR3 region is CASIAKQGLGEQYF. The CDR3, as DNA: TGCGCCAGCATCGCTAAACAGGGCCTCGGCGAGCAGTACTTC.

The CDR3 region is CASSLGLSGNSPLHF. CDR3 nucleotides: TGCGCCAGCAGCTTGGGACTTTCAGGGAATTCACCCCTCCACTTT. This chain uses TRBV5-1 with TRBJ1-6; D perhaps matches TRBD1 (5 bases). The CDR3 loop spans 15 amino acids. The ends were cut back, 0 bases at V and 7 bases at J, with 11 bases in the middle. Germline CDR1 reads SGHRS; CDR2 reads YFSETQ.

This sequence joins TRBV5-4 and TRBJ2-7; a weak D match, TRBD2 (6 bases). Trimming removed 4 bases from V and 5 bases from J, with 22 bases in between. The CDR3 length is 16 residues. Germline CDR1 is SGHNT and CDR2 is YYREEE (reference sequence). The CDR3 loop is CASSRRGGNIINEQYF. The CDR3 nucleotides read TGTGCCAGCAGCCGCCGTGGAGGGAACATAATAAACGAGCAGTACTTC.

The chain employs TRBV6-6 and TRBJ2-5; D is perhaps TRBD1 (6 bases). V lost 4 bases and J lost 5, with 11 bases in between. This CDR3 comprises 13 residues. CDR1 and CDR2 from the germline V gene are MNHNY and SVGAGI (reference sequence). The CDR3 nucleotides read TGTGCCAGCAGTTCGGGACATAAGGAGACCCAGTACTTC. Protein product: CASSSGHKETQYF.

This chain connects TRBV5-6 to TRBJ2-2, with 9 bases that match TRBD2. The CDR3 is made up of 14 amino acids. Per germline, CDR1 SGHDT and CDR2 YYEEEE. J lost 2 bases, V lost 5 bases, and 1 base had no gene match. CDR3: CASSGTSNTGELFF. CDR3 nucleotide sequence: TGTGCCAGCAGTGGGACTAGCAACACCGGGGAGCTGTTTTTT.